This TCR beta chain stems from a study of cytomegalovirus exposure and HLA in healthy donors. Between the trimmed V and J ends, which lost 8 bases and 0 bases, there was a span of 8 bases. Germline CDR1 MDHEN, CDR2 SYDVKM. The CDR3 runs 13 residues. This clone has only one observation. PCR primers comprised 60 Vbeta and 13 Jbeta primers. The assay was immunoSEQ multiplex PCR, and TCRdb's table has in-frame clones only and misses some. The data contain 60,000 to 70,000 clones, 60% to 85% of them singletons. The chain joins TRBV28 to TRBJ2-1; unclear D gene. This TCR was recovered from a male donor in good health and CMV-seropositive. Sequencing was done on a sample of PBMCs. CDR3 sequence: CASLQSSYNEQFF. Written as DNA, the CDR3 is TGTGCCAGCTTACAATCCTCCTACAATGAGCAGTTCTTC.